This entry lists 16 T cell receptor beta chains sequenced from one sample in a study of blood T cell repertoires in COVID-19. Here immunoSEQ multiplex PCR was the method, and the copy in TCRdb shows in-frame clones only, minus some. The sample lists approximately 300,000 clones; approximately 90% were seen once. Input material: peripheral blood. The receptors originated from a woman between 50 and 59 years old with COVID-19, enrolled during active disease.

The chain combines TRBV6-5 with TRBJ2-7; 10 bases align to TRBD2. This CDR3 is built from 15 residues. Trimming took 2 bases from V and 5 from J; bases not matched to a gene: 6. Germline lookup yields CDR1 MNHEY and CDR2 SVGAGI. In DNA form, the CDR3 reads TGTGCCAGCAGTTACATGGCTAGCGGGAGCCACGAGCAGTACTTC. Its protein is CASSYMASGSHEQYF.

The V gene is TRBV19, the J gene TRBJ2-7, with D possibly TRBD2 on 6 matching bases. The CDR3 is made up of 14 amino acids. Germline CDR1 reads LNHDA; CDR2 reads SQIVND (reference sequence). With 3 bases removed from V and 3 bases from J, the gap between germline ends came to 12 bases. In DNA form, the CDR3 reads TGTGCCAGTAGTATCCGGGGGTATGGCTACGAGCAGTACTTC. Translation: CASSIRGYGYEQYF.

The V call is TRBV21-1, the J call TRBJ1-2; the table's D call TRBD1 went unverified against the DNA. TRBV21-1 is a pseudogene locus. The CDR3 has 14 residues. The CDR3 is CASSKGQRQERYTF. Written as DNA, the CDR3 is TGTGCCAGCAGCAAAGGTCAAAGACAGGAGCGCTACACCTTC.

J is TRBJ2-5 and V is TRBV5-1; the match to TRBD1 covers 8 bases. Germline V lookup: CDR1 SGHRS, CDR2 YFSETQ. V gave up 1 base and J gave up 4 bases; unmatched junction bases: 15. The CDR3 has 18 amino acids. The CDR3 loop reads CASSLNTGGLFPGETQYF. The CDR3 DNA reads TGCGCCAGCAGCTTGAATACAGGGGGATTATTTCCAGGAGAGACCCAGTACTTC.

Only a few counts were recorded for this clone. The CDR3 DNA reads TGTGCCAGTAGTCTCGCCGGGACAGGGGGTGAGCGGCCCCAGCATTTT. Its protein is CASSLAGTGGERPQHF. The V and J genes are TRBV19 and TRBJ1-5; the match to TRBD1 covers 11 bases. CDR3 length: 16 residues. V was pared by 5 bases and J by 9 bases, with 12 bases of the junction left unmatched. Per germline, CDR1 LNHDA and CDR2 SQIVND (reference sequence).

The CDR3 coding sequence is TGTGCCAGCTCACCACTCCGCCCCCGTTGGGACAGGGTTAATGAGCAGTTCTTC. This sequence encodes CASSPLRPRWDRVNEQFF. This chain uses TRBV18 with TRBJ2-1; 9 nucleotides agree with TRBD1. Per germline, CDR1 KGHSH and CDR2 LQKENI. Germline trimming cut 1 base from V and 7 bases from J; bases unmatched to any gene: 14. The CDR3 has 18 amino acids.

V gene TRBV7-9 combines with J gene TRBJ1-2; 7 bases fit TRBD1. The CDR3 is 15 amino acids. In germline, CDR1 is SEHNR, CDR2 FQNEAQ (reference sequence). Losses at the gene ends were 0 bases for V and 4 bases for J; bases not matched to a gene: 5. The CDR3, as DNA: TGTGCCAGCAGCTTAGCTACAGGGGCTGGCTATGGCTACACCTTC. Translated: CASSLATGAGYGYTF. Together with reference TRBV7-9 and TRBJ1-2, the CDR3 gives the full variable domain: DTGVSQNPRHKITKRGQNVTFRCDPISEHNRLYWYRQTLGQGPEFLTYFQNEAQLEKSRLLSDRFSAERPKGSFSTLEIQRTEQGDSAMYLCASSLATGAGYGYTFGSGTRLTVV.

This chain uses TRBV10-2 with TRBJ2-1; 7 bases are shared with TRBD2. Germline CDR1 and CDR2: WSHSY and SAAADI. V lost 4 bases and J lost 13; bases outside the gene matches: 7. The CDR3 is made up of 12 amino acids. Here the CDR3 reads CASSGKKRDQFF. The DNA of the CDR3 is TGCGCCAGCAGTGGAAAGAAGCGGGACCAGTTCTTC.

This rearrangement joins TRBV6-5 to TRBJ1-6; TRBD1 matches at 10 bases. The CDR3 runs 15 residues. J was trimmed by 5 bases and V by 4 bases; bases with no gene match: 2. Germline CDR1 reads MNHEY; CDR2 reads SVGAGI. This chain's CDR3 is CASSFGQGDNSPLHF. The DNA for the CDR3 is TGTGCCAGCAGTTTTGGACAGGGGGATAATTCACCCCTCCACTTT.

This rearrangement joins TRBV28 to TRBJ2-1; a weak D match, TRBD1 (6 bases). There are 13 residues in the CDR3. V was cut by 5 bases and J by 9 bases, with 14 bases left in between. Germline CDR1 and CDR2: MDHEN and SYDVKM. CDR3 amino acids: CASSTQGIGEQFF. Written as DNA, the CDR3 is TGTGCCAGCAGTACACAGGGTATTGGTGAGCAGTTCTTC.

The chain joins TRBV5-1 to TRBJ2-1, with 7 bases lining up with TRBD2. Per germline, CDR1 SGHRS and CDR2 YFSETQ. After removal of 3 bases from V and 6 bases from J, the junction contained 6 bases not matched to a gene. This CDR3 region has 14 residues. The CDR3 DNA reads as TGCGCCAGCAGCTGGGGCGGGAGTGGCAATGAGCAGTTCTTC. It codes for CASSWGGSGNEQFF.

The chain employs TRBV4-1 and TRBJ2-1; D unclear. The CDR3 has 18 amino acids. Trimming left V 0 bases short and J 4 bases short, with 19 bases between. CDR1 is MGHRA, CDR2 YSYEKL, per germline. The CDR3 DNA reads TGCGCCAGCAGCCAAGATGGTTATCTAGTCCAATTTTACAATGAGCAGTTCTTC. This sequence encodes CASSQDGYLVQFYNEQFF.

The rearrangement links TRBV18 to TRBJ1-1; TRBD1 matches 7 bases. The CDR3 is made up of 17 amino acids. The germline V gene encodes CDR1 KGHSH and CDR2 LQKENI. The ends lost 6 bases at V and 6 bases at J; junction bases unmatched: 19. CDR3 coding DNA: TGTGCCAGCTCCACAGACAGGGATTTAACCAACTACGCTGAAGCTTTCTTT. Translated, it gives CASSTDRDLTNYAEAFF. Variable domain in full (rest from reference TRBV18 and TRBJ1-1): NAGVMQNPRHLVRRRGQEARLRCSPMKGHSHVYWYRQLPEEGLKFMVYLQKENIIDESGMPKERFSAEFPKEGPSILRIQQVVRGDSAAYFCASSTDRDLTNYAEAFFGQGTRLTVV.

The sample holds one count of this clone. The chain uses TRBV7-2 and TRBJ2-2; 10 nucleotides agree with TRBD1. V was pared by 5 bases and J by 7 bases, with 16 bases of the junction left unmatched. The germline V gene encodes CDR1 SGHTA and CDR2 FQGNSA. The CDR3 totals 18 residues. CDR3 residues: CASSRRGGGQGVVGELFF. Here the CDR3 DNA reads TGTGCCAGCAGCAGAAGGGGTGGAGGACAGGGGGTTGTCGGGGAGCTGTTTTTT.

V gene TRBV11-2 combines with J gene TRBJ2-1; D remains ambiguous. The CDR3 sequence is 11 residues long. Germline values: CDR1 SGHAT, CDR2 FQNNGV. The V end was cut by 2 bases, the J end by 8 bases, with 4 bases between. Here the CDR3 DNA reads TGTGCCAGCAGCTTAACATATGAGCAGTTCTTC. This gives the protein CASSLTYEQFF.

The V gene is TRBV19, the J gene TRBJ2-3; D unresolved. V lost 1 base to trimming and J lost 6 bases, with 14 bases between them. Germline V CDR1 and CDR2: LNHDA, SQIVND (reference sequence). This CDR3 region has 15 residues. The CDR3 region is CASSIGNYGSDTQYF. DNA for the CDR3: TGTGCCAGTAGTATAGGTAACTACGGGTCTGATACGCAGTATTTT.